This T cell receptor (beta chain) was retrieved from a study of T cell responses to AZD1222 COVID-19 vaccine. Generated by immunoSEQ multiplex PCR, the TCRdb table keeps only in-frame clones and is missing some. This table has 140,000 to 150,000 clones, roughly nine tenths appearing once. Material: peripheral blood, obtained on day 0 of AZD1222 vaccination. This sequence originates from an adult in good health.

The CDR3 loop is CASSQLLAGVAEQYF. The CDR3 coding sequence is TGTGCCAGCAGCCAACTACTAGCGGGAGTGGCCGAGCAGTACTTC. The V and J genes are TRBV3-1 (or the pseudogene TRBV3-2) and TRBJ2-7, with 11 bases lining up with TRBD2. Germline CDR1 and CDR2: LGHDT and YNNKEL (reference sequence). V lost 2 bases and J lost 6; bases outside the gene matches: 6. This CDR3 region has 15 residues.